This T cell receptor (beta chain) was found in a study of cytomegalovirus exposure and HLA in healthy donors. The wider study: The 120 or so validation repertoires used a platform that matched the one used for the roughly 700 first-cohort repertoires, as a later analysis reported. Study conclusions and caveats: Usually a TCR sequence was rare, but some public TCRs were found in many donors. TCR clusters originating in the first cohort tended to co-occur in the roughly 120 validation repertoires, according to a later analysis.

Sequencing was performed with immunoSEQ multiplex PCR; in TCRdb, only in-frame clones are kept and a portion is missing. The repertoire holds under 150,000 clones, with around 87% as singletons. The CDR3 runs to 13 residues. Trimming pared 7 bases from V and 3 bases from J, leaving 12 bases between. Germline V lookup: CDR1 LNHNV, CDR2 YYDKDF (reference sequence). With respect to this clone: Its antigen remains unknown.

The sequencing input was PBMCs. V gene TRBV15 combines with J gene TRBJ1-2; D not certain. The source of this sequence is a man between 18 and 29 years old in good health and CMV-seropositive. As DNA, the CDR3 is TGTGCCACCACCGCAGGTAGTGACTATGGCTACACCTTC. This encodes CATTAGSDYGYTF. The variable domain in full, with the rest retrieved from reference TRBV15 and TRBJ1-2, is DAMVIQNPRYQVTQFGKPVTLSCSQTLNHNVMYWYQQKSSQAPKLLFHYYDKDFNNEADTPDNFQSRRPNTSFCFLDIRSPGLGDTAMYLCATTAGSDYGYTFGSGTRLTVV.